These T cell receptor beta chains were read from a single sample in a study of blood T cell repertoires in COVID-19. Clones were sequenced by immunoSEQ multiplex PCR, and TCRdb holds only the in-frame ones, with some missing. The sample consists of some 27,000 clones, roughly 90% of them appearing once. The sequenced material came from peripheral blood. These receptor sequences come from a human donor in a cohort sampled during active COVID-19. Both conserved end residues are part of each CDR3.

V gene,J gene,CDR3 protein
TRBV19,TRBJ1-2,CASSGRVGDGYTF
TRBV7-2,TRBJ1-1,CASSSTGSRTEAFF
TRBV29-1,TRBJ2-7,CSVEGGPGGLFSYEQYF
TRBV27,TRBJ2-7,CASALGGEQYF
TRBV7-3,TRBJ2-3,CASSLSGGNVDTQYF
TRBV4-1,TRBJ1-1,CASSQDGFGNTEAFF
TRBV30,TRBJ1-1,CAWETGGAGAFF
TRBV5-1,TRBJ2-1,CASTLRGAGDEQFF
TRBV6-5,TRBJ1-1,CASSWYQGATEAFF
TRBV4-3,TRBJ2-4,CASSSVWGDIQYF
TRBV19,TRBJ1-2,CASSIAQGDYTF
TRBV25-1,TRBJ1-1,CASSETGLRTEAFF